Shown below are 15 T cell receptor beta chains from a single sample sequenced in a study of blood T cell repertoires in COVID-19. Data came from immunoSEQ multiplex PCR; TCRdb stores just in-frame clones and leaves some out. Here the sample spans roughly 200,000 clones, around nine tenths being singletons. Source material: peripheral blood. The receptor source for this set is a man aged 35 to 55 with acute or convalescent COVID-19.

V is TRBV4-1 and J is TRBJ2-1, with D possibly matching TRBD2 (7 bases). The CDR3 has 17 amino acids. V lost 0 bases and J lost 0, with 12 bases in between. Germline CDR1 and CDR2: MGHRA and YSYEKL. This CDR3 reads CASSQDPGGHSYNEQFF. The CDR3 region has the DNA TGCGCCAGCAGCCAAGACCCGGGGGGCCACTCCTACAATGAGCAGTTCTTC.

The chain couples TRBV28 to TRBJ2-5, with 7 bases fitting TRBD2. The V gene end was trimmed by 2 bases and the J gene end by 6 bases; junction bases not matched to a gene: 12. The germline CDR1 and CDR2 sequences are MDHEN and SYDVKM. This CDR3 has 16 residues. The CDR3 bases are TGTGCCAGCAGTTTACGGGGGGTATCTCGGAGGCAGACCCAGTACTTC. As protein: CASSLRGVSRRQTQYF.

This chain uses TRBV10-2 with TRBJ1-6; TRBD1 agrees at 8 bases. Germline CDR1 and CDR2: WSHSY and SAAADI. Trimming removed 0 bases from V and 8 bases from J; junction bases left unmatched: 9. The CDR3 totals 17 residues. In DNA, the CDR3 is TGCGCCAGCAGTGAGTCGATTAGGACAGGGAGGGATTCACCCCTCCACTTT. The encoded protein is CASSESIRTGRDSPLHF.

This sequence joins TRBV5-5 and TRBJ1-5; the match to TRBD1 covers 7 bases. After removal of 4 bases from V and 5 bases from J, the junction contained 6 bases not matched to a gene. The CDR3 runs 14 residues. Germline CDR1 is SGHKS and CDR2 is YYEKEE (reference sequence). CDR3 sequence reads: CASSPGTADQPQHF. The CDR3 bases are TGTGCCAGCAGCCCCGGGACAGCAGATCAGCCCCAGCATTTT.

This chain joins TRBV9 and TRBJ2-1; TRBD1 aligns across 9 bases. CDR3 length equals 14 residues. V was pared by 3 bases and J by 15 bases, with 13 bases of the junction left unmatched. Germline CDR1 and CDR2: SGDLS and YYNGEE. The CDR3 DNA follows: TGTGCCAGCAGCGCAAACACAGGGGGCGCCGGTGCGTTCTTC. It specifies CASSANTGGAGAFF.

In DNA, the CDR3 is TGTGCCAGCAGTTGGCCGGGACTAGCGAGTAGCACAGATACGCAGTATTTT. Amino acids: CASSWPGLASSTDTQYF. The rearrangement links TRBV6-2 or TRBV6-3 to TRBJ2-3; 10 bases match TRBD2. Germline assignment: CDR1 MNHEY and CDR2 SVGEGT. This CDR3 is built from 17 residues. The V gene end was trimmed by 4 bases and the J gene end by 0 bases; junction bases not matched to a gene: 7.

This rearrangement joins TRBV11-2 to TRBJ2-7; D not resolved. Trimming pared 1 base from V and 2 bases from J, leaving 9 bases between. Germline V gene sequence: CDR1 SGHAT, CDR2 FQNNGV. The CDR3 consists of 14 residues. The CDR3 nucleotides read TGTGCCAGCAGCTTAGTGCGGATCACCTACGAGCAGTACTTC. Encoded protein: CASSLVRITYEQYF.

The gene calls are TRBV5-1 and TRBJ1-6; the D is unclear. V was cut by 4 bases and J by 12 bases, with 11 bases left in between. This CDR3 has 12 residues. Looked up from germline, CDR1 is SGHRS and CDR2 is YFSETQ. CDR3: CASSATGGPLHF. The CDR3 DNA sequence: TGCGCCAGCAGCGCGACCGGAGGACCCCTCCACTTT. Using reference TRBV5-1 and TRBJ1-6 for the parts outside the CDR3, the full variable domain is KAGVTQTPRYLIKTRGQQVTLSCSPISGHRSVSWYQQTPGQGLQFLFEYFSETQRNKGNFPGRFSGRQFSNSRSEMNVSTLELGDSALYLCASSATGGPLHFGNGTRLTVT.

This sequence joins TRBV30 and TRBJ2-3; 8 nucleotides align to TRBD2. CDR1 is GTSNPN, CDR2 SVGIG, per germline (reference sequence). J was trimmed by 1 base and V by 2 bases; bases with no gene match: 5. This CDR3 is 15 amino acids long. The CDR3 region is CAWSSGGGRTDTQYF. The CDR3 DNA is TGTGCCTGGAGTAGTGGCGGGGGGCGCACAGATACGCAGTATTTT.

This chain joins TRBV7-2 and TRBJ1-2; possibly TRBD1 for D (6 bases). The CDR3 has 11 residues. The germline V gene encodes CDR1 SGHTA and CDR2 FQGNSA. Deletions cut 2 bases from V and 11 bases from J, with 9 bases between. The CDR3 loop is CASSLNREYTF. DNA of the CDR3: TGTGCCAGCAGCTTAAACAGGGAGTACACCTTC.

This clone was seen a handful of times. The chain employs TRBV16 and TRBJ2-7, with 8 positions matching TRBD1. V dropped 5 bases and J dropped 7; count of bases not matched to a gene: 16. Germline CDR1 is KGHSY and CDR2 is FQNENV. The CDR3 consists of 16 residues. CDR3 residues: CASSETETGALGEQYF. The DNA of the CDR3 is TGTGCCAGCAGCGAGACAGAGACAGGGGCCTTGGGGGAGCAGTACTTC.

The chain has TRBV5-4 and TRBJ2-5, with 11 bases matching TRBD2. Germline CDR1 reads SGHNT; CDR2 reads YYREEE (reference sequence). The CDR3 spans 14 residues. V gave up 4 bases and J gave up 5 bases; unmatched junction bases: 4. The CDR3 coding sequence is TGTGCCAGCAGCGCTAGCGGGGGGCCCGAGACCCAGTACTTC. Translated, it gives CASSASGGPETQYF.

The rearrangement uses TRBV12-1 and TRBJ2-1; the D segment call TRBD2 is taken from the table without a DNA check. TRBV12-1 is a recognized pseudogene. CDR3 length: 16 residues. The CDR3 loop reads CASSPLLADTYNEQFF. CDR3 DNA sequence: TGTGCCAGCAGCCCGCTACTAGCGGACACCTACAATGAGCAGTTCTTC.

The rearrangement links TRBV27 to TRBJ2-7, with 9 bases lining up with TRBD2. The CDR3 covers 17 residues. Losses at the gene ends were 3 bases for V and 2 bases for J; bases not matched to a gene: 11. CDR1 MNHEY and CDR2 SMNVEV come from the germline V gene (reference sequence). CDR3 protein: CASSFSRGGPRTYEQYF. The CDR3 nucleotides read TGTGCCAGCAGTTTCTCGCGGGGGGGCCCGAGGACCTACGAGCAGTACTTC.

The CDR3 coding sequence is TGTGCCAGCGTTGACCTAGCGGGGGGATGGGAGACCCAGTACTTC. It translates to CASVDLAGGWETQYF. The V call is TRBV28, the J call TRBJ2-5; 11 bases are a match to TRBD2. The germline V gene has CDR1 MDHEN and CDR2 SYDVKM. The CDR3 is made up of 15 amino acids. Germline trimming cut 8 bases from V and 5 bases from J; bases unmatched to any gene: 10.